This TCR beta chain emerged from a study of T cells after yellow fever vaccination. Study-wide context: In the case of low-cell-number fractions, SMART-Seq v4 Ultra Low Input was used for preparation.

Germline V gene sequence: CDR1 SGHRS, CDR2 YFSETQ. This CDR3 has 14 amino acids. J lost 3 bases, V lost 4 bases, and 4 bases had no gene match. MiXCR, applied by TCRdb to the 5' RACE reads, yields one record per CDR3 protein. This table has about 310,000 distinct CDR3 sequences, more than 3% appearing once. The clonotype originates from a man between 18 and 35 years old who received the YFV17D yellow fever vaccine. The chain joins TRBV5-1 to TRBJ2-7, with TRBD1 matching over 10 bases. The specimen was PBMCs, collected on the day of the yellow fever booster vaccination. The CDR3 bases are TGCGCCAGCAGCGGGACAGGGGAGGTCTACGAGCAGTACTTC. Translated, it gives CASSGTGEVYEQYF.